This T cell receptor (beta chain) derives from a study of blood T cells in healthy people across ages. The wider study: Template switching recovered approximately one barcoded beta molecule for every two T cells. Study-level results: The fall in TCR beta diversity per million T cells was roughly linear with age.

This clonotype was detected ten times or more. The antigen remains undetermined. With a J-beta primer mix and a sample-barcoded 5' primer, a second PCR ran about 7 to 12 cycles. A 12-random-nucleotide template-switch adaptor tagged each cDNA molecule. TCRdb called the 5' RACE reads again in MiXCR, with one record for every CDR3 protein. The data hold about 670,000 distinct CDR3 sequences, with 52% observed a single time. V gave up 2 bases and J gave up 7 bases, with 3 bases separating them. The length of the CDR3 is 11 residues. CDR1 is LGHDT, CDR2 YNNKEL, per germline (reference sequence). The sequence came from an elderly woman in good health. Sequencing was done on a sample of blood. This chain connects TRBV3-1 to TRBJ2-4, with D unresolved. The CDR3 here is CASSQLNIQYF. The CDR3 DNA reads TGTGCCAGCAGCCAACTTAACATTCAGTACTTC.